The sequence of this T cell receptor (beta chain) was determined in a study of shared clonotypes between healthy human individuals. Germline loops: CDR1 LGHNA, CDR2 YNFKEQ. V lost 1 base and J lost 6, with 13 bases in between. This CDR3 has 15 residues. Comment on this clone: Antigen: not known.

Using immunoSEQ multiplex PCR, the repertoire was profiled, and TCRdb retains in-frame clones only, with some absent. Of millions of clones in the sample, under 95% were seen once. Study-wide results and limits: The diversity represented, both genetic and in exposure history, was limited by few donors.

Naive CD8 populations comprised CD45RO-negative cells positively selected for CCR7, excluding terminally differentiated effector memory CD45RA+ cells. All participating donors were Caucasian adults from Nashville, Tennessee. The sequenced sample was naive CD8+ T cells from PBMCs. The J gene is TRBJ2-1, the V gene TRBV4-2; no firm D call. This sequence was found in a man younger than 35 in good health. Some clones in this sample may be carry-over from other donors' samples. This CDR3 reads CASSQGHGLANEQFF. CDR3 nucleotide sequence: TGTGCCAGCAGCCAAGGGCATGGGTTGGCCAATGAGCAGTTCTTC.